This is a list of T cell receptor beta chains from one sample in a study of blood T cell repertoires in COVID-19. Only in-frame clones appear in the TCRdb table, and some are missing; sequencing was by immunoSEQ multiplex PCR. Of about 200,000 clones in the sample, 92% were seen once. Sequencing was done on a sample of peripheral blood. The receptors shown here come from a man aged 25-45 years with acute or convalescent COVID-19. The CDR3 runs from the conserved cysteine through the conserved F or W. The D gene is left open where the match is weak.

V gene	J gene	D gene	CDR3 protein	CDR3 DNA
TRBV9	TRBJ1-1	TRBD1	CASSVVSSGQGTAFF	TGTGCCAGCAGCGTAGTAAGTAGCGGACAGGGCACAGCTTTCTTT
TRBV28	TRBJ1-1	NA	CASIGGSAGENTEAFF	TGTGCCAGCATTGGGGGGTCAGCGGGCGAAAACACTGAAGCTTTCTTT
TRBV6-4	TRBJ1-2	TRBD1	CASSDSRTTGTAEFPCYGYTF	TGTGCCAGCAGTGACTCCCGGACGACTGGGACAGCTGAATTCCCCTGCTATGGCTACACCTTC
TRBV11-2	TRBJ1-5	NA	CASSRGAVSNQPQHF	TGTGCCAGCAGCCGGGGGGCCGTGAGCAATCAGCCCCAGCATTTT
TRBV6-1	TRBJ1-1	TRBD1	CASSEALDREAFF	TGTGCCAGCAGTGAAGCCTTGGACAGGGAGGCTTTCTTT
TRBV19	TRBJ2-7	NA	CASSTALGALTYEQYF	TGTGCCAGTAGTACAGCCCTAGGGGCACTGACCTACGAGCAGTACTTC
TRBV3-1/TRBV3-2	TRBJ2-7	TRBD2	CASSHRASGVYEQYF	TGTGCCAGCAGCCACCGAGCTAGCGGGGTGTACGAGCAGTACTTC
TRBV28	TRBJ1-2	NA	CASNSRRYGYTF	TGTGCCAGCAATTCCCGGCGGTATGGCTACACCTTC
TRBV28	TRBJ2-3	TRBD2	CASSLGLAGTDTQYF	TGTGCCAGCAGTTTGGGACTAGCGGGCACAGATACGCAGTATTTT
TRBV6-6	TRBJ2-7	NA	CATITSDSREQYF	TGTGCCACCATCACCTCCGACAGCCGAGAGCAGTACTTC
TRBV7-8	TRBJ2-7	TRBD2	CASSPRRDYSYEQYF	TGTGCCAGCAGCCCTCGCCGGGACTACTCCTACGAGCAGTACTTC
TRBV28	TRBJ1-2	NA	CASSLFQSYGYTF	TGTGCCAGCAGTTTATTTCAGTCTTATGGCTACACCTTC
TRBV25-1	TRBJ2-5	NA	CASNLGLGTQYF	TGTGCCAGCAATCTGGGCCTGGGGACCCAGTACTTC
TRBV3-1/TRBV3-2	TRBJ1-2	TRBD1	CASSQGQGGYTF	TGTGCCAGCAGCCAGGGACAGGGCGGCTACACCTTC
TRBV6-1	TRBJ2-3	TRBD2	CASSEVYYSAGGPSDTQYF	TGTGCCAGCAGTGAAGTCTATTATTCAGCGGGAGGGCCCTCAGATACGCAGTATTTT
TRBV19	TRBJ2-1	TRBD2	CASSRKVYGTSASSYNEQFF	TGTGCCAGTAGCCGGAAAGTCTACGGGACTAGCGCAAGCTCCTACAATGAGCAGTTCTTC
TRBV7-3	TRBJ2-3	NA	CASRSGLTDTQYF	TGTGCCAGCAGAAGCGGCCTAACAGATACGCAGTATTTT
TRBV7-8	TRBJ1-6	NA	CASSSAGGFAYNSPLHF	TGTGCCAGCAGCTCCGCGGGGGGCTTCGCCTATAATTCACCCCTCCACTTT
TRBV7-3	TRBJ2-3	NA	CASSLTFDKDTQYF	TGTGCCAGCAGCTTAACGTTTGACAAAGATACGCAGTATTTT
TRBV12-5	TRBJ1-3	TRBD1	CASGLDRGFLHF	TGTGCTAGTGGTTTGGACAGGGGGTTTTTGCATTTT
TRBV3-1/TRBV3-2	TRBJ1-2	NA	CASGQFLYGYTF	TGTGCCAGCGGACAGTTTTTATATGGCTACACCTTC